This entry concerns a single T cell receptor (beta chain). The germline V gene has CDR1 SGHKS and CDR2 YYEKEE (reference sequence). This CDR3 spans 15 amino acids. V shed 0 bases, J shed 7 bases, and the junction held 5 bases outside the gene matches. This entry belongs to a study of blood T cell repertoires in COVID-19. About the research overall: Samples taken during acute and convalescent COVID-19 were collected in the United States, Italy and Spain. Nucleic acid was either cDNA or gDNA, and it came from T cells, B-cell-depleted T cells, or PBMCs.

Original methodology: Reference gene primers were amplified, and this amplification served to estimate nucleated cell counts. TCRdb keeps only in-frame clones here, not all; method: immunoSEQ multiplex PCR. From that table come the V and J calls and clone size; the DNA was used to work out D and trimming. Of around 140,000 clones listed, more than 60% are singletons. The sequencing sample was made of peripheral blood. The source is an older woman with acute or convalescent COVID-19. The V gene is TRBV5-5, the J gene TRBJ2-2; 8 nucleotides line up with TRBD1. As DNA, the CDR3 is TGTGCCAGCAGCTTGGCGGGACAGGACTTCGGGGAGCTGTTTTTT. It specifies CASSLAGQDFGELFF.